This T cell receptor beta chain was captured in a study of Tregs in tolerant kidney transplant recipients. Points from the study as a whole: For some patients, primers changed over time, blocking nucleotide-level comparison. This study did not directly address biological reproducibility. Antigen-driven expansion was suggested because donor-specific Tregs expanded more than all Tregs in tolerant patients.

Mixed chimerism was transient after nonmyeloablative marrow transplants from related graft donors. Unstimulated Tregs (CD4+CD25+CD127-) and CD4+CD25- non-Tregs were sorted from PBMCs. This clone was counted a single time. Its cognate antigen is unknown. TCRdb's table, derived via immunoSEQ multiplex PCR, lists solely in-frame clones and lacks some. This table has 20,000 to 25,000 clones, 81% appearing once. The CDR3 consists of 15 residues. Germline loops: CDR1 MNHNS, CDR2 SASEGT. V was pared by 1 base and J by 6 bases, with 3 bases of the junction left unmatched. Sequenced here: CD8+ T cells from blood (PBMCs), sampled 6 months after the transplant. The gene calls are TRBV6-1 and TRBJ1-5; 10 nucleotides align to TRBD1. The sequence was collected from a human patient who received a combined kidney and bone marrow transplant. Part of the T cells may come from the graft donor. CDR3 nucleotides: TGTGCCAGCAGTGAAGGGACAGGGGGGAGTCAGCCCCAGCATTTT. Protein: CASSEGTGGSQPQHF.